These T cell receptor beta chains were read from a single sample in a study of T cell responses to AZD1222 COVID-19 vaccine. The data were produced by immunoSEQ multiplex PCR, yet TCRdb's version contains in-frame clones alone and is incomplete. The sample has some 130,000 clones; roughly 93% are singletons. The sample here was peripheral blood, taken on day 0 of AZD1222 vaccination. The receptor set was obtained from an adult in good health. Both conserved end residues are part of each CDR3. D genes are given only for firm matches. Clone size is shown for a subset of rows, as once, few, many or a class of expanded clone.

D	V	J	size	DNA	CDR3
TRBD2	TRBV7-2	TRBJ2-7	NA	TGTGCCAGCAGCTTAACTAGCGGGTCATTCTACGAGCAGTACTTC	CASSLTSGSFYEQYF
TRBD1	TRBV29-1	TRBJ1-2	once	TGCAGCGCTATCGGACAGGTGGATTCCTATGGCTACACCTTC	CSAIGQVDSYGYTF
NA	TRBV6-5	TRBJ1-3	NA	TGTGCCAGCAGCACAGGGCGAAACTGGGGCACCATATATTTT	CASSTGRNWGTIYF
TRBD2	TRBV15	TRBJ2-1	NA	TGTGCCACCAGCAGTTACGGGAGGGGCTCTTACAATGAGCAGTTCTTC	CATSSYGRGSYNEQFF
NA	TRBV3-1/TRBV3-2	TRBJ1-1	NA	TGTGCCAGCAGCTACGGGACGCTTGAAGCTTTCTTT	CASSYGTLEAFF
TRBD1	TRBV28	TRBJ2-5	NA	TGTGCCAGCAGTTTGATCGCGGGACAGGGGTTTTTGACCCAGTACTTC	CASSLIAGQGFLTQYF
NA	TRBV11-2	TRBJ2-7	NA	TGTGCCAGCAGCTATAGCACCTACGAGCAGTACTTC	CASSYSTYEQYF
NA	TRBV4-1	TRBJ2-3	few	TGCGCCAGCAGCCAAGAGACGGGGGCGAAAAGCACAGATACGCAGTATTTT	CASSQETGAKSTDTQYF
NA	TRBV6-4	TRBJ1-2	NA	TGTGCCAGCAGTGACTACCGCACGATGAAGGCAGGGGCTAACTATGGCTACACCTTC	CASSDYRTMKAGANYGYTF
NA	TRBV25-1	TRBJ2-3	NA	TGTGCCAGCAGTGACGGCCGGTTATCGGTGGATACGCAGTATTTT	CASSDGRLSVDTQYF
NA	TRBV4-1	TRBJ1-2	once	TGCGCCAGCAGCCGGGACGCAGAAAACTATGGCTACACCTTC	CASSRDAENYGYTF
NA	TRBV5-6	TRBJ1-5	NA	TGTGCCAGCAGCCCGGGAGGGGGGAATAGCAATCAGCCCCAGCATTTT	CASSPGGGNSNQPQHF
TRBD2	TRBV9	TRBJ2-1	NA	TGTGCCAGCAGCGGACTAGCAGATACTGAGCAGTTCTTC	CASSGLADTEQFF
NA	TRBV29-1	TRBJ1-1	NA	TGCAGCGCCCGACAGTTCACTGAAGCTTTCTTT	CSARQFTEAFF
TRBD2	TRBV28	TRBJ2-3	once	TGTGCCAGCAGTCCGACGACTAGCGGGGTCACAGATACGCAGTATTTT	CASSPTTSGVTDTQYF
NA	TRBV20-1	TRBJ1-1	NA	TGCAGCCCTAGGGGGGCGGAAGCTTTCTTT	CSPRGAEAFF
TRBD1	TRBV30	TRBJ2-7	NA	TGTGCCTTGAACAGGGGAAACTACGAGCAGTACTTC	CALNRGNYEQYF
NA	TRBV14	TRBJ1-3	NA	TGTGCCAGCAGCCCTCGGACAATAGTTCAAGGAAACACCATATATTTT	CASSPRTIVQGNTIYF
TRBD2	TRBV28	TRBJ2-7	NA	TGTGCCAGCAGTCCCACGGGACAGGGAGGGACTAGCGGGGACGAGCAGTACTTC	CASSPTGQGGTSGDEQYF
TRBD1	TRBV7-8	TRBJ1-2	NA	TGTGCCAGCAGCTTGGAGGACAGGTGGAGGTTCTATGGCTACACCTTC	CASSLEDRWRFYGYTF
NA	TRBV10-3	TRBJ2-7	NA	TGTGCCATCAGTGAGACGGGGTTTAGCTACGAGCAGTACTTC	CAISETGFSYEQYF
NA	TRBV12-3/TRBV12-4	TRBJ1-6	NA	TGTGCCAGCAGTTCGGCCTCCAATTCACCCCTCCACTTT	CASSSASNSPLHF
NA	TRBV7-9	TRBJ2-7	NA	TGTGCCAGCAGCTTAGGGGTATACGAGCAGTACTTC	CASSLGVYEQYF
NA	TRBV7-8	TRBJ1-4	few	TGTGCCAGCAGCCCCTACTCCAGGGACGAACTGTTTTTT	CASSPYSRDELFF
NA	TRBV9	TRBJ2-2	NA	TGTGCCAGCAGCGGGAGGGAGCTGTTTTTT	CASSGRELFF
TRBD2	TRBV27	TRBJ2-3	once	TGTGCCAGCAGCTACGGGACTAGGAGCACAGATACGCAGTATTTT	CASSYGTRSTDTQYF
TRBD1	TRBV28	TRBJ1-6	NA	TGTGCCAGCACTCCAGGGGGGCATTCACCCCTCCACTTT	CASTPGGHSPLHF
TRBD2	TRBV19	TRBJ2-2	NA	TGTGCCAGTAGTGGGGCGGGAGGGCCCGTCGGGGAGCTGTTTTTT	CASSGAGGPVGELFF
NA	TRBV5-5	TRBJ2-7	NA	TGTGCCAGCAGCTTCATCGGAGACGAGCAGTACTTC	CASSFIGDEQYF
TRBD1	TRBV6-5	TRBJ1-1	NA	TGTGCCAGCAACCTGGACAGGGACACTGAAGCTTTCTTT	CASNLDRDTEAFF
NA	TRBV9	TRBJ1-4	NA	TGTGCCAGCAGCGTAGAACCAAACGGGGAACTGTTTTTT	CASSVEPNGELFF
TRBD2	TRBV4-2	TRBJ2-2	NA	TGTGCCAGCACAGTAGCGGGAGACGGGGAGCTGTTTTTT	CASTVAGDGELFF
TRBD1	TRBV29-1	TRBJ2-5	NA	TGCAGCGTTACCGGGACAGGGGAACTAGGTTACTACACCCAGTACTTC	CSVTGTGELGYYTQYF
NA	TRBV12-3/TRBV12-4	TRBJ2-1	NA	TGTGCCAGCAGCCTAGCGTCGACGCACCTCTTC	CASSLASTHLF
TRBD2	TRBV28	TRBJ2-1	few	TGTGCCACCAGGGAAACTAGCGGGAGAAATGAGCAGTTCTTC	CATRETSGRNEQFF
TRBD1	TRBV5-8	TRBJ2-7	NA	TGTGCCAGCAGCTTTAACGACAGGGCCGAGCAGTACTTC	CASSFNDRAEQYF
TRBD2	TRBV9	TRBJ2-1	NA	TGTGCCAGCAGCGTGGGACTAGCGGAATACAATGAGCAGTTCTTC	CASSVGLAEYNEQFF
TRBD1	TRBV11-2	TRBJ2-7	NA	TGTGCCAGCAGCTTAAGGACAGGGGGCTCCTACGAGCAGTACTTC	CASSLRTGGSYEQYF
TRBD1	TRBV24-1	TRBJ1-5	NA	TGTGCCACCAGTGACCGCCGGGACAGGGACTTTAATCAGCCCCAGCATTTT	CATSDRRDRDFNQPQHF
NA	TRBV6-5	TRBJ1-5	NA	TGTGCCAGCAGTTACTCAGGGGGACTTAATCAGCCCCAGCATTTT	CASSYSGGLNQPQHF
NA	TRBV28	TRBJ1-5	NA	TGTGCCAGCAGTTTAGCCTGGGCGAGGCAGCCCCAGCATTTT	CASSLAWARQPQHF
NA	TRBV18	TRBJ1-1	NA	TGTGCCAGCTCCCCAGGGGTGAGGACTGAAGCTTTCTTT	CASSPGVRTEAFF